Below, one T cell receptor (beta chain) is given with its context. Reverse transcription used roughly 0.45 to 1 ug RNA and random hexamers. The TCR beta CDR3 was amplified by immunoSEQ multiplex PCR across 54 Vbeta, 13 Jbeta. MiXCR, applied by TCRdb to the immunoSEQ multiplex PCR reads, yields one record per CDR3 protein. The table includes about 240,000 distinct CDR3 sequences, about 96% detected once. Between the trimmed V and J ends, which lost 3 bases and 5 bases, there was a span of 19 bases. The CDR3 length is 16 residues. The germline V gene has CDR1 LGHDT and CDR2 YNNKEL (reference sequence). The sample originates from a study of CD8 T cells in Susac syndrome.

The specimen was CD4+ T cells from PBMCs. The genes are TRBV3-1 and TRBJ2-5; TRBD2 might be the D (6 bases). This receptor was identified in a human donor with Susac syndrome. CDR3 in amino acids: CASSHTPLAFRETQYF. In nucleotides, the CDR3 is TGTGCCAGCAGCCATACTCCTCTAGCGTTTCGGGAGACCCAGTACTTC.